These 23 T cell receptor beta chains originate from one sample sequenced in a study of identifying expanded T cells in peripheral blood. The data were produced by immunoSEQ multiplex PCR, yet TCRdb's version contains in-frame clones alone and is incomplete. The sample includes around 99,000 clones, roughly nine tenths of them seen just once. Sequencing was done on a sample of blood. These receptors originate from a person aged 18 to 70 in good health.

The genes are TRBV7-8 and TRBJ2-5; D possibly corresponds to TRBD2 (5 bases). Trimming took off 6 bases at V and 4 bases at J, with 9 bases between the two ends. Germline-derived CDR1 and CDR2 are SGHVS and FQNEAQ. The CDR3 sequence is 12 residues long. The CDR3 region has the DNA TGTGCCAGCAGAAGTCGGGGAGAGACCCAGTACTTC. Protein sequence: CASRSRGETQYF.

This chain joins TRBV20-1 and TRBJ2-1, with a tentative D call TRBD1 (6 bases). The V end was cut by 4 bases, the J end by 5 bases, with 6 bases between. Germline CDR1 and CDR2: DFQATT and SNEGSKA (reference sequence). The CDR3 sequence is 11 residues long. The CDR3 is CSATGDNEQFF. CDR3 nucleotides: TGCAGTGCTACAGGGGACAATGAGCAGTTCTTC.

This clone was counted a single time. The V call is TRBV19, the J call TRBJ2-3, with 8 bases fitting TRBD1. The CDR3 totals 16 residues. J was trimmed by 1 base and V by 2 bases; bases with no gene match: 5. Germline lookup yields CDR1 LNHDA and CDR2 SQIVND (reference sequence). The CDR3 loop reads CASSIRKTGGTDTQYF. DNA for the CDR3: TGTGCCAGTAGTATACGAAAGACAGGGGGCACAGATACGCAGTATTTT.

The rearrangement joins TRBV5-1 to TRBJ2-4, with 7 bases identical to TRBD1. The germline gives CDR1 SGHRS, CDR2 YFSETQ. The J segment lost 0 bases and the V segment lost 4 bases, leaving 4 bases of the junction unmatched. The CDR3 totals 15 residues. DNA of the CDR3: TGCGCCAGCAGCCCGGGACAGTTAGCCAAAAACATTCAGTACTTC. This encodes CASSPGQLAKNIQYF.

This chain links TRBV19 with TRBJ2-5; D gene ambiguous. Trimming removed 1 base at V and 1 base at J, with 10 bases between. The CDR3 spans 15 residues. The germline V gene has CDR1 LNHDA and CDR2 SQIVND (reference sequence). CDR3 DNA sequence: TGTGCCAGTAGTATAGTATACGAGTTCCAAGAGACCCAGTACTTC. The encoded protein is CASSIVYEFQETQYF.

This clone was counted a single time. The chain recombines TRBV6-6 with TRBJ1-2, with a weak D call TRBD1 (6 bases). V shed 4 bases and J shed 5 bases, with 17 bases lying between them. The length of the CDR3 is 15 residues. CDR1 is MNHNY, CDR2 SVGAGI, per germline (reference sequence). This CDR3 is CASSWGQGSGYGYTF. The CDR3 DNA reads TGTGCCAGCAGTTGGGGGCAGGGATCCGGGTATGGCTACACCTTC.

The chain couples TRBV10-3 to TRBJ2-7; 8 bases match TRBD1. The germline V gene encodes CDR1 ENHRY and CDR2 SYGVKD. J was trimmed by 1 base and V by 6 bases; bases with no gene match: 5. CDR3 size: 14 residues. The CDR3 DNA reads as TGTGCCATCAGGCCGGGACAGGAATCCTACGAGCAGTACTTC. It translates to CAIRPGQESYEQYF.

The CDR3 DNA reads TGTGCCAGCAGCTTGGGTTGGACAGGGGCGACAGGGCCTGAAGCTTTCTTT. This translates into CASSLGWTGATGPEAFF. This chain uses TRBV5-5 with TRBJ1-1; 9 bases are a match to TRBD1. Germline V gene lookup returns CDR1 SGHKS and CDR2 YYEKEE (reference sequence). CDR3 size: 17 residues. V trimming: 0 bases; J trimming: 6 bases; junction bases outside the gene matches: 12.

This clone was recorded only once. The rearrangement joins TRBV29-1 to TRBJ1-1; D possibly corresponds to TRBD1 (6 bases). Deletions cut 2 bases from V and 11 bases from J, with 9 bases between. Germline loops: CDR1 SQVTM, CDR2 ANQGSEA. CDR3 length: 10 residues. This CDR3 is CSVERGFAFF. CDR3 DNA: TGCAGCGTTGAAAGGGGGTTTGCTTTCTTT.

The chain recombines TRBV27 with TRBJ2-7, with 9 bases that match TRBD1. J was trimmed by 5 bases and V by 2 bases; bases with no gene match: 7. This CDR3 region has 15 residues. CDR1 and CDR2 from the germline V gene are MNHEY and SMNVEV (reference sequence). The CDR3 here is CASSLNGDRVHEQYF. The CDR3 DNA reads TGTGCCAGCAGTTTAAATGGGGACAGGGTACACGAGCAGTACTTC.

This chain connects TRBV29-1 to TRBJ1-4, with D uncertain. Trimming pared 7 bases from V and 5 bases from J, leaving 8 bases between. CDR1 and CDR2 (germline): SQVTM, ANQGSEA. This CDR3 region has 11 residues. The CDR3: CSARRNEKLFF. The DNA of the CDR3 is TGCAGCGCTAGACGGAATGAAAAACTGTTTTTT.

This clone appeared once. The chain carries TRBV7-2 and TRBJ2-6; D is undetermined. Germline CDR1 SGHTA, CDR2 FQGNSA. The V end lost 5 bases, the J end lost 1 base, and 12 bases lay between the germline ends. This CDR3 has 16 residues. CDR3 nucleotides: TGTGCCAGCAGCCCGGCGGTCGTGTCTGGGGCCAACGTCCTGACTTTC. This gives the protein CASSPAVVSGANVLTF. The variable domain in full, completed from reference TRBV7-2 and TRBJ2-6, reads GAGVSQSPSNKVTEKGKDVELRCDPISGHTALYWYRQSLGQGLEFLIYFQGNSAPDKSGLPSDRFSAERTGGSVSTLTIQRTQQEDSAVYLCASSPAVVSGANVLTFGAGSRLTVL.

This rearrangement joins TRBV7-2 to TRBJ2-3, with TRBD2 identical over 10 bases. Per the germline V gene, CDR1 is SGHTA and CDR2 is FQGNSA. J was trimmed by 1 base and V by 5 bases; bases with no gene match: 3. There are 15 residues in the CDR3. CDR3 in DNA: TGTGCCAGCAGCCGGAGCGGGGGGGGCACAGATACGCAGTATTTT. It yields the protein CASSRSGGGTDTQYF.

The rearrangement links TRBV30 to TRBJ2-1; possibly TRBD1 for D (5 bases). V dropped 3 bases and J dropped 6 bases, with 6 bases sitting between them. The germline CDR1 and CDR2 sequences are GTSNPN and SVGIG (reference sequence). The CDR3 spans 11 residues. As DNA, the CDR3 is TGTGCCTGGAGAAGGGGCAATGAGCAGTTCTTC. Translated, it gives CAWRRGNEQFF.

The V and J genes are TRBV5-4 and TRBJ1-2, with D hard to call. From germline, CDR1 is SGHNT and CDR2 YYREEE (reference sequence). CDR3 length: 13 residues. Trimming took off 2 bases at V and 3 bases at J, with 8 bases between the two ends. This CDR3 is CASSFGEYYGYTF. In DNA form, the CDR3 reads TGTGCCAGCAGCTTTGGGGAGTACTATGGCTACACCTTC.

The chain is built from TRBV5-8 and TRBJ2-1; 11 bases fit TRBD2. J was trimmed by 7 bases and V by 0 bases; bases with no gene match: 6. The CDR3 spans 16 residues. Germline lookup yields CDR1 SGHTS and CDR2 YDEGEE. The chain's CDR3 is CASSLGLAGYGNEQFF. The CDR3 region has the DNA TGTGCCAGCAGCTTGGGACTAGCGGGATATGGGAATGAGCAGTTCTTC.

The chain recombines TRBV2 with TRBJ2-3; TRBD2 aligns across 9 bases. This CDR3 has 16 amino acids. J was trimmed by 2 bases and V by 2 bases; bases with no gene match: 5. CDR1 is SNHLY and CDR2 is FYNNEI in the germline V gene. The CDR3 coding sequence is TGTGCCAGCAGTGAAATCTCTAGCGGGGCCACAGATACGCAGTATTTT. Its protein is CASSEISSGATDTQYF.

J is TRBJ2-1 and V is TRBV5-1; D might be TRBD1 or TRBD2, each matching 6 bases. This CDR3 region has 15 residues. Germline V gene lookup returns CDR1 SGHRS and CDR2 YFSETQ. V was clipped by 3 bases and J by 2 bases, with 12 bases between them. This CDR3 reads CASSSLGGPYNEQFF. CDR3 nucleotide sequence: TGCGCCAGCAGCTCGCTAGGGGGGCCCTACAATGAGCAGTTCTTC.

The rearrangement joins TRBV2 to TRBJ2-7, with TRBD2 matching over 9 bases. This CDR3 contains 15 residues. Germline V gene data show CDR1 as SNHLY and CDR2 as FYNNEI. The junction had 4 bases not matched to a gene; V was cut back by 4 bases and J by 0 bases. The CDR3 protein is CASSVGSGGSYEQYF. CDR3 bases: TGTGCCAGCAGTGTGGGTAGCGGGGGCTCCTACGAGCAGTACTTC.

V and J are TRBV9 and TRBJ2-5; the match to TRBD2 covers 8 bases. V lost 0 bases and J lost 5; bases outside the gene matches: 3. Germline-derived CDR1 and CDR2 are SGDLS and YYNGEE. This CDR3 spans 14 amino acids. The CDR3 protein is CASSVDSGMETQYF. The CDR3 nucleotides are TGTGCCAGCAGCGTAGATAGCGGGATGGAGACCCAGTACTTC.

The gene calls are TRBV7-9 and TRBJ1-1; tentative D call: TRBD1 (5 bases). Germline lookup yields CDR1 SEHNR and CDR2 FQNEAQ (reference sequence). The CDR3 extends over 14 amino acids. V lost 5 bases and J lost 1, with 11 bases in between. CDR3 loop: CASSAGTGNTEAFF. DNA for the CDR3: TGTGCCAGCAGCGCCGGGACGGGGAACACTGAAGCTTTCTTT.

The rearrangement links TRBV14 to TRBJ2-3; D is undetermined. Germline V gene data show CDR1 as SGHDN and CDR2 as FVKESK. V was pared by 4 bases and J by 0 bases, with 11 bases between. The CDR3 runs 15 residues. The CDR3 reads CASSPRGSSTDTQYF. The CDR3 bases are TGTGCCAGCAGCCCTCGAGGTAGCAGCACAGATACGCAGTATTTT.

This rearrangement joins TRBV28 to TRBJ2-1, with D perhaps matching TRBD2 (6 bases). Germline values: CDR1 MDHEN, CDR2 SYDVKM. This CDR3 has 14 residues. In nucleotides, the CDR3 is TGTGCTACAAATCGGGGGAGCTCCTACAATGAGCAGTTCTTC. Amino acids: CATNRGSSYNEQFF.